This TCR beta chain was captured by sequencing in a study of post-analysis software for immune sequencing data. As for the study in general: Relapsing-remitting, secondary progressive and progressive-relapsing multiple sclerosis courses were included.

The authors incorporated unique molecular identifiers into the TCR beta cDNA libraries. MiXCR was run by TCRdb on the PCR reads, yielding one entry per CDR3 protein. In the table there are hundreds of thousands of distinct CDR3 sequences, around 27% of which are singletons. Study-wide findings and caveats: Controls showed lower frequencies than patients for a handful of TRBV segments, and TRBV5-6, TRBV5-1 and TRBV20-1 were among these.

In germline, CDR1 is LNHNV, CDR2 YYDKDF (reference sequence). This CDR3 has 16 residues. V lost 1 base, J lost 4 bases, and 15 bases lay in between. This clonotype is a singleton in its sample. Its target is not known. The sample consisted of blood. J is TRBJ2-3 and V is TRBV15; D uncertain. The clonotype originates from a girl under 18 with multiple sclerosis. In DNA form, the CDR3 reads TGTGCCACCAGCAGAGGCCACCGAACGCCCGCAGATACGCAGTATTTT. Translated: CATSRGHRTPADTQYF.